The 6 T cell receptor beta chains listed next were all sequenced from one sample in a study of CD4 T cells in relation to SARS-CoV-2 and coronaviruses (dated by TCRdb to the early 2020s). Library generation was performed with the immunoSEQ multiplex PCR assay. TCRdb obtained this table from immuneACCESS and retained in-frame rearrangements with V and J assigned. These tables miss some clones; where compared with another copy, unresolved V genes account for less than half of the shortfall, and the remainder is unexplained. This sample comprises 30,000 to 45,000 clones, approximately 87% of them detected only once. Of the sample, less than 10% is held by the ten largest clones. The sample comprised memory CD4+ T cells from PBMCs. The cell subset or site label, as the study defines it: memory (non-naive) CD4+ T cells. All receptors come from an adult with COVID-19.

The chain has TRBV10-3 and TRBJ1-4; D unclear. V shed 10 bases and J shed 0 bases, with 12 bases lying between them. Germline V gene data show CDR1 as ENHRY and CDR2 as SYGVKD. The CDR3 contains 14 residues. This CDR3 is CASARAATNEKLFF. CDR3 sequence (DNA): TGTGCCAGCGCCCGGGCGGCAACTAATGAAAAACTGTTTTTT.

The genes are TRBV7-9 and TRBJ2-5; possibly TRBD1 or TRBD2 for D (6 bases each). The CDR3 has 16 amino acids. V lost 1 base to trimming and J lost 4 bases, with 16 bases between them. Germline V gene data show CDR1 as SEHNR and CDR2 as FQNEAQ (reference sequence). As DNA, the CDR3 is TGTGCCAGCAGCTTAGTCCCTCCCGGGGGCGGAGAGACCCAGTACTTC. Translated, it gives CASSLVPPGGGETQYF.

This clone was recorded only once. V usage is TRBV3-1 (or the pseudogene TRBV3-2) and J usage is TRBJ1-3; TRBD1 might be the D (5 bases). CDR3 length: 16 amino acids. The V end lost 0 bases, the J end lost 4 bases, and 13 bases lay between the germline ends. The germline gives CDR1 LGHDT, CDR2 YNNKEL (reference sequence). This CDR3 is CASSQDLGGIGNTIYF. Here the CDR3 DNA reads TGTGCCAGCAGCCAAGATCTTGGGGGAATCGGAAACACCATATATTTT.

The chain carries TRBV6-5 and TRBJ1-2; no firm D call. Trimming stripped 4 bases from V and 8 bases from J, with 20 bases between. The CDR3 is 15 amino acids. The germline V gene encodes CDR1 MNHEY and CDR2 SVGAGI. CDR3 sequence (DNA): TGTGCCAGCAGTTTTTCCCGGACGGCTTCGGGGGGCTACACCTTC. The encoded protein is CASSFSRTASGGYTF.

Here the CDR3 DNA reads TGTGCCAGCAGCGTGGGCGGGAAAAACACAGATACGCAGTATTTT. It encodes CASSVGGKNTDTQYF. The chain employs TRBV9 and TRBJ2-3; D is perhaps TRBD2 (6 bases). The germline V and J ends were trimmed by 2 bases and 2 bases, with 12 bases remaining between them. The CDR3 loop spans 15 amino acids. CDR1 SGDLS and CDR2 YYNGEE come from the germline V gene.

This rearrangement joins TRBV18 to TRBJ2-3, with D possibly matching TRBD2 (6 bases). The V gene lost 3 bases and the J gene lost 1 base, with 17 bases spanning the gap. This CDR3 contains 17 residues. Germline CDR1 KGHSH, CDR2 LQKENI. The CDR3 coding sequence is TGTGCCAGCTCACCTCTTCGTGATAGCGGAGGCACAGATACGCAGTATTTT. This gives the protein CASSPLRDSGGTDTQYF.